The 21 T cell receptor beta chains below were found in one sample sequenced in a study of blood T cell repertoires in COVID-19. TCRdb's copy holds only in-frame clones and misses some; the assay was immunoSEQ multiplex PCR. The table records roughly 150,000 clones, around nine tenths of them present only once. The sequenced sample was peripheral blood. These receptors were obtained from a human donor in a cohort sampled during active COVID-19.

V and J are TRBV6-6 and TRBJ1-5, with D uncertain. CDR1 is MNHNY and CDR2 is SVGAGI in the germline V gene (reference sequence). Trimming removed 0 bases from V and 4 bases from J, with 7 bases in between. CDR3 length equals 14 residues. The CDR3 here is CASSYSVENQPQHF. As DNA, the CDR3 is TGTGCCAGCAGTTACTCGGTGGAGAATCAGCCCCAGCATTTT.

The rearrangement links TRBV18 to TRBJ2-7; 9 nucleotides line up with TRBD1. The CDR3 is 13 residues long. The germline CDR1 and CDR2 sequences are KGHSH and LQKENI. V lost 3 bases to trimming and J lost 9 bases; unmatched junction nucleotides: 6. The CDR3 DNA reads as TGTGCCAGCTCACCTGGGACAGGGTATGTGCAGTACTTC. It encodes CASSPGTGYVQYF. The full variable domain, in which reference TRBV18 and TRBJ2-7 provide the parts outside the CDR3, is NAGVMQNPRHLVRRRGQEARLRCSPMKGHSHVYWYRQLPEEGLKFMVYLQKENIIDESGMPKERFSAEFPKEGPSILRIQQVVRGDSAAYFCASSPGTGYVQYFGPGTRLTVT.

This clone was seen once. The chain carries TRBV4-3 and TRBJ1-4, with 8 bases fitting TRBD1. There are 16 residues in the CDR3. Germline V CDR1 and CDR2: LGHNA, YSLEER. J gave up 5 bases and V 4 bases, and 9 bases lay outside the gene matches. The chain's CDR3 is CASSLSYRGSNEKLFF. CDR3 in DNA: TGCGCCAGCAGCCTAAGCTACAGGGGGTCGAATGAAAAACTGTTTTTT.

CDR3 in DNA: TGTGCCAGCAGCCGGCCGGGGGGCGGGGAACTCTACGAGCAGTACTTC. As protein: CASSRPGGGELYEQYF. The J gene is TRBJ2-7, the V gene TRBV5-4, with TRBD2 as a possible D gene (7 bases). This CDR3 is 16 amino acids long. CDR1 is SGHNT and CDR2 is YYREEE in the germline V gene (reference sequence). V lost 4 bases and J lost 3, with 20 bases in between.

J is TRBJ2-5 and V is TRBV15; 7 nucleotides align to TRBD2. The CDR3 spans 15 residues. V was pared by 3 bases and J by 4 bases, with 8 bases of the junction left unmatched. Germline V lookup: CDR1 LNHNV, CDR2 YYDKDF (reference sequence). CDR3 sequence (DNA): TGTGCCACCAGCAGCGCTAGCGGCCTGGGAGAGACCCAGTACTTC. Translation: CATSSASGLGETQYF.

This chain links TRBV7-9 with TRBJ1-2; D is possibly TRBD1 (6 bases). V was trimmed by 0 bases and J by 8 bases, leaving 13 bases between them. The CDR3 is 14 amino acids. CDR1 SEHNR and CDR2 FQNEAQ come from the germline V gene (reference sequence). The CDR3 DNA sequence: TGTGCCAGCAGCTTAGCCGGGACAACGGAAGGCTACACCTTC. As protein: CASSLAGTTEGYTF.

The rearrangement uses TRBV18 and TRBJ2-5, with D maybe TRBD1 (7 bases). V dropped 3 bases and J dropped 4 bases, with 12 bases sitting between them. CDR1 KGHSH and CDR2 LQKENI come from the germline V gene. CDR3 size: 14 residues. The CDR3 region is CASSPWQGGETQYF. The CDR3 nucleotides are TGTGCCAGCTCACCGTGGCAGGGGGGAGAGACCCAGTACTTC.

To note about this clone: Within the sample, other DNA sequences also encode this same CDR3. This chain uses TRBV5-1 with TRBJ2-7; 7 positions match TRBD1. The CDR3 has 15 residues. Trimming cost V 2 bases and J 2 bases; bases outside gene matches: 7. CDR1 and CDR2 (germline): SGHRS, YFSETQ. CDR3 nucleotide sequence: TGCGCCAGCAGCTTAGTCGCGCAGGGGGCCTACGAGCAGTACTTC. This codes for CASSLVAQGAYEQYF.

CDR3 sequence (DNA): TGTGCCAGCAGTGGCCGTCTAGCGGGGACAGATACGCAGTATTTT. It specifies CASSGRLAGTDTQYF. This sequence joins TRBV25-1 and TRBJ2-3, with 9 bases that match TRBD2. Germline trimming cut 4 bases from V and 3 bases from J; bases unmatched to any gene: 5. CDR1 is MGHDK, CDR2 SYGVNS, per germline. The CDR3 sequence is 15 residues long. Drawing the rest from reference TRBV25-1 and TRBJ2-3, the complete variable domain is EADIYQTPRYLVIGTGKKITLECSQTMGHDKMYWYQQDPGMELHLIHYSYGVNSTEKGDLSSESTVSRIRTEHFPLTLESARPSHTSQYLCASSGRLAGTDTQYFGPGTRLTVL.

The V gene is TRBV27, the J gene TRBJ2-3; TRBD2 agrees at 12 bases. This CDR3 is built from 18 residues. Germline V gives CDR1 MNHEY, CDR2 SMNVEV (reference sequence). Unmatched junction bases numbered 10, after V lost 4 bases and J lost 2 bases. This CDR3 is CASSYLWLAGGATDTQYF. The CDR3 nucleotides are TGTGCCAGCAGTTACCTCTGGCTAGCGGGAGGGGCCACAGATACGCAGTATTTT.

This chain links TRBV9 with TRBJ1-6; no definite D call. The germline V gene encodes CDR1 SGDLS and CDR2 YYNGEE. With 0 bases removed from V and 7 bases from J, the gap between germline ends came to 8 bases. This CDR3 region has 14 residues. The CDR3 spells CASSVGRGNSPLHF. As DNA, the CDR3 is TGTGCCAGCAGCGTAGGCAGAGGGAATTCACCCCTCCACTTT.

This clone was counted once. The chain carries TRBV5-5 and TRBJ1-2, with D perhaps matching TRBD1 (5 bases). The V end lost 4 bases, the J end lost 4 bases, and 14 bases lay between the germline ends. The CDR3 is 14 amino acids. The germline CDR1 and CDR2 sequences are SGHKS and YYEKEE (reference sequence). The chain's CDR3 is CASSADTGGYGYTF. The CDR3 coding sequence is TGTGCCAGCAGCGCGGACACCGGGGGCTATGGCTACACCTTC.

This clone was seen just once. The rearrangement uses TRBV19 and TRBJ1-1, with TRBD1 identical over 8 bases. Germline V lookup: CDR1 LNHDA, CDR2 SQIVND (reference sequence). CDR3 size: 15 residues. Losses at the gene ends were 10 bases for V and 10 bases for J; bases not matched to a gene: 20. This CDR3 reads CATKSGQGGTARAFF. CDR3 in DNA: TGTGCCACGAAAAGTGGACAGGGAGGAACTGCACGAGCTTTCTTT. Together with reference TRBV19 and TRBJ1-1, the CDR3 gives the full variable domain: DGGITQSPKYLFRKEGQNVTLSCEQNLNHDAMYWYRQDPGQGLRLIYYSQIVNDFQKGDIAEGYSVSREKKESFPLTVTSAQKNPTAFYLCATKSGQGGTARAFFGQGTRLTVV.

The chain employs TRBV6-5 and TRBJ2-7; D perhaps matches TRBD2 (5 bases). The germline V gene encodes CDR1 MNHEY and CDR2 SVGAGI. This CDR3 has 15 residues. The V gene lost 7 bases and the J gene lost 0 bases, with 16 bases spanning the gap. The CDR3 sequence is CASNPGFSSSYEQYF. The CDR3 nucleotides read TGTGCCAGCAACCCGGGGTTCTCGAGCTCCTACGAGCAGTACTTC.

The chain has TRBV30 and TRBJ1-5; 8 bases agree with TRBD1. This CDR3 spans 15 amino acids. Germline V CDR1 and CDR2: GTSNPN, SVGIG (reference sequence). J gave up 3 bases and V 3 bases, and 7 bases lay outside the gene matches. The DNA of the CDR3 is TGTGCCTGGAGCTACAGGGGGGGCGTCAATCAGCCCCAGCATTTT. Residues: CAWSYRGGVNQPQHF.

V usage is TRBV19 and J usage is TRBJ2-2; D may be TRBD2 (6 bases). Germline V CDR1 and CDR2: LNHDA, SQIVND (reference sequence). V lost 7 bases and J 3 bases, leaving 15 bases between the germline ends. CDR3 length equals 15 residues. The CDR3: CASTPGGIYTGELFF. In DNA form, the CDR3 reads TGTGCCAGTACCCCTGGGGGGATTTACACCGGGGAGCTGTTTTTT.

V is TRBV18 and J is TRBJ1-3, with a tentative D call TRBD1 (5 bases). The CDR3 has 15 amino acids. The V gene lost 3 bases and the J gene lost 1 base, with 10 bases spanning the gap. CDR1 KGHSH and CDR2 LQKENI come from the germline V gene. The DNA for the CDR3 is TGTGCCAGCTCACCGGAGAAGGGGTCTGGAAACACCATATATTTT. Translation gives CASSPEKGSGNTIYF.

CDR3 sequence: CASSGSGVTQYF. The DNA for the CDR3 is TGTGCCAGCAGTGGTAGCGGGGTGACGCAGTATTTT. The J gene is TRBJ2-3, the V gene TRBV28; 8 positions match TRBD2. The CDR3 runs to 12 residues. Trimming took 5 bases from V and 9 from J; bases not matched to a gene: 4. The germline V gene has CDR1 MDHEN and CDR2 SYDVKM.

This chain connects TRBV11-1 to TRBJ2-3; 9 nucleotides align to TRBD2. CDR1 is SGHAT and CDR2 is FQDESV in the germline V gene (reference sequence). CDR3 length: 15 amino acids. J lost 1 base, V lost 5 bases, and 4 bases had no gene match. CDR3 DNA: TGTGCCAGCAGCGCCTCTAGCGGGGGCACAGATACGCAGTATTTT. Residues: CASSASSGGTDTQYF.

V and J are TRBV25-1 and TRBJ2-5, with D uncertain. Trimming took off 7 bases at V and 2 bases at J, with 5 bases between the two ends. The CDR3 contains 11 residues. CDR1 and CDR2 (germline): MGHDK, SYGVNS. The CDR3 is CASMRQETQYF. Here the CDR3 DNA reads TGTGCCAGCATGCGGCAAGAGACCCAGTACTTC.

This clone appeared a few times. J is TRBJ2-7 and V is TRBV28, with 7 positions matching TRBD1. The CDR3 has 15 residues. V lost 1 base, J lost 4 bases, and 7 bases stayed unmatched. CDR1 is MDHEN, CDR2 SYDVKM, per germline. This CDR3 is CASSLFRRGRYEQYF. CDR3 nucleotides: TGTGCCAGCAGTTTATTCCGCAGGGGGAGATACGAGCAGTACTTC.